This T cell receptor beta chain is drawn from a study of monozygotic twins with inflammatory bowel disease. This CDR3 contains 15 residues. The germline V gene encodes CDR1 SGHTA and CDR2 FQGTGA. TCRalpha and TCRbeta cDNA went through nested PCRs of approximately 17 and 9 cycles, two in total. Each CDR3 protein gets one entry in TCRdb, which reprocessed the 5' RACE reads and gives no DNA. The table lists about 150,000 distinct CDR3 sequences. Sequences were obtained from blood. This receptor was identified in a human donor with ulcerative colitis or Crohn's disease, or a healthy co-twin of an affected twin (not recorded which). The chain has TRBV7-3 and TRBJ2-1; the D call of TRBD1 rests on TCRdb alone, since no DNA is present to check it. The CDR3 is CASSPEGDRDNEQFF. Combining the CDR3 with reference TRBV7-3 and TRBJ2-1 gives the whole variable domain GAGVSQTPSNKVTEKGKYVELRCDPISGHTALYWYRQSLGQGPEFLIYFQGTGAADDSGLPNDRFFAVRPEGSVSTLKIQRTERGDSAVYLCASSPEGDRDNEQFFGPGTRLTVL.